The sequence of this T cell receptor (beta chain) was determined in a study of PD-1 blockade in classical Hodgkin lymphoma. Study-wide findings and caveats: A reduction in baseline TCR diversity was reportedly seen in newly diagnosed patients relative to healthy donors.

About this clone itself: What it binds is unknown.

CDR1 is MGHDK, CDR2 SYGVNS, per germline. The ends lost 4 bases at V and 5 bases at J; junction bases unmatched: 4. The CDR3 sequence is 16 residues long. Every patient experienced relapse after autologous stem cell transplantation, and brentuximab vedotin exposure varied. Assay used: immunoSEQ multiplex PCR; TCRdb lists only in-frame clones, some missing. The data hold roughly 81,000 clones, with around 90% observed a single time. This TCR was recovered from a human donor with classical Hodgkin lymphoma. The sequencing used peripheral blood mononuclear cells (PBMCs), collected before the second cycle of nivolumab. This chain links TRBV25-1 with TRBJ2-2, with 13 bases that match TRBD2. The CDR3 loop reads CASSVRTSGSTGELFF. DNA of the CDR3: TGTGCCAGCAGTGTCCGGACTAGCGGGAGTACCGGGGAGCTGTTTTTT.